This T cell receptor (beta chain) was profiled in a study of blood T cells in healthy people across ages. It was with a sample-barcoded 5' primer and a J-beta primer mix that a second PCR of roughly 7 to 12 cycles was run. TCRdb reanalysed the 5' RACE reads using MiXCR and keeps one entry per CDR3 protein. Of 850,000 to 1,300,000 distinct CDR3 sequences listed, roughly 45% are singletons. Study conclusions and caveats: The recorded TCR beta diversity per million T cells decreased in a roughly linear manner with age.

As for this clonotype: The antigen remains unidentified.

The TCR sequence derives from a woman aged 55-70 years in good health. The source material was blood.

The CDR3 is CASSLASSGDTDTQYF. CDR3 sequence (DNA): TGTGCCAGCAGCTTAGCTAGTAGCGGGGACACAGATACGCAGTATTTT. The V gene is TRBV7-9, the J gene TRBJ2-3, with TRBD2 matching over 8 bases. Germline CDR1 and CDR2: SEHNR and FQNEAQ (reference sequence). V was pared by 0 bases and J by 2 bases, with 4 bases of the junction left unmatched. CDR3 size: 16 residues.